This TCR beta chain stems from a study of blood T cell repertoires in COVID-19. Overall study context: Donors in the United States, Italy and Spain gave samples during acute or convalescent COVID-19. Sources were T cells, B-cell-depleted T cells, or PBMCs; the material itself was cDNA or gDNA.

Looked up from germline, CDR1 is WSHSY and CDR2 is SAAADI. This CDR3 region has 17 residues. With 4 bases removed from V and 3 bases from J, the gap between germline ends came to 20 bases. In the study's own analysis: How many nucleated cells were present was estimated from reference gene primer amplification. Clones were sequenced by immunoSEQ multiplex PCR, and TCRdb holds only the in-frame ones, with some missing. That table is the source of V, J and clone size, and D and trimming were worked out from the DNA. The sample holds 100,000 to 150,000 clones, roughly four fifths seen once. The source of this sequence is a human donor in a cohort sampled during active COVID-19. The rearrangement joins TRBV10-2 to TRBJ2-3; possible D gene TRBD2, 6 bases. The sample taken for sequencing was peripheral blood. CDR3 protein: CASSGSLAGIGTDTQYF. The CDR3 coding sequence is TGCGCCAGCAGTGGATCTCTCGCGGGGATCGGAACAGATACGCAGTATTTT.